This TCR beta chain was captured in a study of cytomegalovirus exposure and HLA in healthy donors. At the level of the study: The early release's HLA-typed donors yielded roughly 85 million unique TCRs.

The PCR ran on 60 Vbeta and 13 Jbeta primers. Profiled with immunoSEQ multiplex PCR; TCRdb holds only in-frame clones, not every one. Seen here are roughly 70,000 clones, 74% observed once, and the top ten hold approximately 10%. As for this clone: Antigen: not known.

This CDR3 contains 13 residues. CDR1 and CDR2 from the germline V gene are SGHRS and YFSETQ. V was trimmed by 4 bases and J by 3 bases, leaving 11 bases between them. Whole-study results and caveats: The study labeled 164 TCR beta chains cytomegalovirus-associated.

The chain is built from TRBV5-1 and TRBJ2-7; D is ambiguous. The sample taken for sequencing was PBMCs. The clonotype was recovered from a human donor in good health. In DNA form, the CDR3 reads TGCGCCAGCAGCCTGGATTCGCGCTACGAGCAGTACTTC. Translating it yields CASSLDSRYEQYF.